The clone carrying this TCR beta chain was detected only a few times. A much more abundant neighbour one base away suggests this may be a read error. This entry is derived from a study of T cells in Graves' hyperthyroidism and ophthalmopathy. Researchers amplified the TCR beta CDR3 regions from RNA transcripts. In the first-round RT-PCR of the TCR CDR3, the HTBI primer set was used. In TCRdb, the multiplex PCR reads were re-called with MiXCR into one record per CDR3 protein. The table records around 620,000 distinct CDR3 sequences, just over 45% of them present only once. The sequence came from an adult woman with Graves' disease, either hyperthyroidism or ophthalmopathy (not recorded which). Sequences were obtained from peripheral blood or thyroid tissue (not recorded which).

CDR3 DNA sequence: TGTGCCAGCAGCCCAAGGCTCTCCTACGAGCAGTACTTC. This gives the protein CASSPRLSYEQYF. The genes are TRBV14 and TRBJ2-7; D call uncertain. The CDR3 sequence is 13 residues long. With 4 bases removed from V and 0 bases from J, the gap between germline ends came to 7 bases. Germline CDR1 and CDR2: SGHDN and FVKESK. Full variable domain (missing parts from reference TRBV14 and TRBJ2-7): EAGVTQFPSHSVIEKGQTVTLRCDPISGHDNLYWYRRVMGKEIKFLLHFVKESKQDESGMPNNRFLAERTGGTYSTLKVQPAELEDSGVYFCASSPRLSYEQYFGPGTRLTVT.